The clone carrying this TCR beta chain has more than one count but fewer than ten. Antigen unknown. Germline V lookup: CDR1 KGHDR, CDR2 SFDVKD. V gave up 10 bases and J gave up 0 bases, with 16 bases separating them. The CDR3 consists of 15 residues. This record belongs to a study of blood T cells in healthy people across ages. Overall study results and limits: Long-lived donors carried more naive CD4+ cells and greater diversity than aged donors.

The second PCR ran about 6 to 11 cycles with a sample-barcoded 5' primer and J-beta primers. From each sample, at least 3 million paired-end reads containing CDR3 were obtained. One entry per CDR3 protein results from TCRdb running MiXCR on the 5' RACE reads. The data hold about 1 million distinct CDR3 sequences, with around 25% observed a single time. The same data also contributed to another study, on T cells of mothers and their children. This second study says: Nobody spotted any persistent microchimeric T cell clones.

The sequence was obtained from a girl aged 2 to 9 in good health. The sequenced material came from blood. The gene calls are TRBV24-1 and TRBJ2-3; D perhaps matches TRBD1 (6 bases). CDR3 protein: CATQSNRESTDTQYF. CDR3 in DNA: TGTGCCACGCAGTCCAACAGGGAGAGCACAGATACGCAGTATTTT.